Listed below are T cell receptor beta chains from one sample, sequenced in a study of T cell changes during pregnancy in multiple sclerosis. The protocol was immunoSEQ multiplex PCR, while the TCRdb copy is restricted to in-frame clones and leaves out a portion. The data contain fewer than 60,000 clones, about 90% of them singletons. Sequenced here: CD8+ T cells from peripheral blood mononuclear cells, sampled after pregnancy. The origin of the receptors is a female donor with multiple sclerosis, enrolled in a pregnancy study. Each CDR3 is given with its conserved first and last residue. The D gene is left open where the match is weak. Clone size appears in some rows only: once, few, many, or a class for an expanded clone.

>TRBV5-5|-|TRBD1|TRBJ1-1
CASSPTGVEDTEAFF
TGTGCCAGCAGCCCGACAGGGGTGGAGGACACTGAAGCTTTCTTT
>TRBV27|-|-|TRBJ1-1
CASRGSEAFF
TGTGCCTCCAGAGGCAGTGAAGCTTTCTTT
>TRBV7-9|-|-|TRBJ2-7
CASSLDSRASYEQYF
TGTGCCAGCAGCTTAGATTCCAGGGCCTCCTACGAGCAGTACTTC
>TRBV13|-|TRBD1|TRBJ2-7
CASSSPGQGIYEQYF
TGTGCCAGCAGCAGCCCGGGACAGGGGATCTACGAGCAGTACTTC
>TRBV9|-|TRBD2|TRBJ2-2
CASGVGTKNTGELFF
TGTGCCAGCGGAGTTGGGACTAAGAACACCGGGGAGCTGTTTTTT
>TRBV7-9|-|-|TRBJ2-7
CASSSSGYEQYF
TGTGCCAGCAGCTCTAGTGGCTACGAGCAGTACTTC
>TRBV7-9|-|TRBD1|TRBJ1-3
CATRGRGNTIYF
TGTGCCACGAGGGGGCGCGGAAACACCATATATTTT
>TRBV13|-|-|TRBJ1-6
CASSLRGADNSPLHF
TGTGCCAGCAGCCTGCGAGGTGCTGATAATTCACCCCTCCACTTT
>TRBV5-6|-|-|TRBJ1-2
CASSAQGYGYTF
TGTGCCAGCAGCGCCCAGGGCTATGGCTACACCTTC
>TRBV2|medium-sized|-|TRBJ1-2
CASSVPGGGYGYTF
TGTGCCAGCAGTGTACCGGGAGGGGGCTATGGCTACACCTTC
>TRBV2|-|TRBD2|TRBJ2-1
CASWTGGDNEQFF
TGTGCCAGCTGGACGGGGGGAGACAATGAGCAGTTCTTC
>TRBV19|-|-|TRBJ1-6
CASSIDVFAGDSPLHF
TGTGCCAGTAGTATAGATGTTTTTGCAGGCGACTCACCCCTCCACTTT
>TRBV5-4|once|-|TRBJ2-7
CASSDPGGMEIPSYEQYF
TGTGCCAGCAGCGACCCCGGGGGAATGGAAATACCCTCCTACGAGCAGTACTTC
>TRBV15|-|TRBD2|TRBJ2-2
CATSRQRGGYTGELFF
TGTGCCACCAGCAGGCAGCGGGGGGGCTACACCGGGGAGCTGTTTTTT
>TRBV5-1|-|-|TRBJ2-5
CASSMGGLQETQYF
TGCGCCAGCAGCATGGGGGGGCTTCAAGAGACCCAGTACTTC
>TRBV9|once|-|TRBJ1-5
CASSVGGSNQPQHF
TGTGCCAGCAGCGTAGGAGGGTCGAATCAGCCCCAGCATTTT
>TRBV6-6|-|TRBD2|TRBJ2-7
CASSYERGATYEQYF
TGTGCCAGCAGTTATGAGCGGGGGGCGACCTACGAGCAGTACTTC
>TRBV7-9|-|-|TRBJ1-5
CASSLAGGADQPQHF
TGTGCCAGCAGCTTAGCAGGTGGAGCCGATCAGCCCCAGCATTTT
>TRBV14|-|-|TRBJ1-2
CASSHRGGYGYTF
TGTGCCAGCAGCCATCGGGGTGGCTATGGCTACACCTTC
>TRBV7-2|-|TRBD2|TRBJ2-3
CASSLTSGGYSTDTQYF
TGTGCCAGCAGCTTAACTAGCGGGGGGTATAGCACAGATACGCAGTATTTT
>TRBV20-1|-|-|TRBJ2-7
CSARSGSEQYF
TGCAGTGCTAGAAGCGGGTCCGAGCAGTACTTC
>TRBV9|-|TRBD1|TRBJ2-2
CASSVTGDHTGELFF
TGTGCCAGCAGCGTTACAGGGGACCACACCGGGGAGCTGTTTTTT
>TRBV2|-|-|TRBJ1-1
CASSVGRGTEAFF
TGTGCCAGCAGTGTCGGCCGGGGCACTGAAGCTTTCTTT
>TRBV19|-|-|TRBJ1-2
CASSILGDNYGYTF
TGTGCCAGTAGTATCCTCGGTGATAACTATGGCTACACCTTC
>TRBV7-9|-|TRBD1|TRBJ1-1
CASGTVTEAFF
TGTGCCAGCGGGACAGTGACTGAAGCTTTCTTT
>TRBV15|once|TRBD1|TRBJ1-1
CATSSWTGPSNTEAFF
TGTGCCACCAGCAGTTGGACAGGGCCCAGTAACACTGAAGCTTTCTTT
>TRBV5-6|-|-|TRBJ2-7
CASSPLGEGAYEQYF
TGTGCCAGCAGCCCGTTGGGGGAGGGGGCCTACGAGCAGTACTTC
>TRBV5-1|-|-|TRBJ2-7
CASSLRSVTTYEQYF
TGCGCCAGCAGCTTGAGATCGGTAACCACCTACGAGCAGTACTTC
>TRBV11-2|-|-|TRBJ1-3
CASSFQGSGNTIYF
TGTGCCAGCAGCTTCCAGGGCTCTGGAAACACCATATATTTT
>TRBV19|many|-|TRBJ1-1
CASSPFDWNTEAFF
TGTGCCAGTAGTCCTTTTGACTGGAACACTGAAGCTTTCTTT
>TRBV5-6|-|TRBD2|TRBJ2-3
CASSLSGGRTDTQYF
TGTGCCAGCAGCCTTAGCGGGGGCCGCACAGATACGCAGTATTTT
>TRBV9|-|TRBD1|TRBJ1-2
CASSVAGRGDGYTF
TGTGCCAGCAGCGTAGCAGGCAGGGGGGACGGCTACACCTTC
>TRBV9|-|-|TRBJ2-3
CASSVEGVGADTQYF
TGTGCCAGCAGCGTAGAGGGGGTAGGAGCAGATACGCAGTATTTT
>TRBV5-5|-|-|TRBJ1-1
CASSFGETEAFF
TGTGCCAGCAGCTTCGGGGAAACTGAAGCTTTCTTT
>TRBV2|-|TRBD1|TRBJ1-2
CALEEAGGSNYGYTF
TGTGCCTTGGAGGAGGCAGGGGGCAGTAACTATGGCTACACCTTC
>TRBV10-3|-|-|TRBJ1-2
CAISESQNYGYTF
TGTGCCATCAGTGAGTCCCAGAACTATGGCTACACCTTC
>TRBV20-1|once|-|TRBJ1-2
CSARAVYGYTF
TGCAGTGCTAGAGCAGTCTATGGCTACACCTTC
>TRBV5-1|few|-|TRBJ2-7
CASSLTPSYEQYF
TGCGCCAGCAGCTTGACACCCTCCTACGAGCAGTACTTC
>TRBV4-1|-|-|TRBJ1-6
CASSQAGAISPLHF
TGCGCCAGCAGCCAAGCAGGGGCCATTTCACCCCTCCACTTT
>TRBV2|once|-|TRBJ2-5
CASSDDRRTGETQYF
TGTGCCAGCAGTGACGACAGGCGGACGGGAGAGACCCAGTACTTC
>TRBV6-5|-|TRBD1|TRBJ1-2
CASSYVQGDGYTF
TGTGCCAGCAGTTACGTACAGGGGGATGGCTACACCTTC
>TRBV27|-|-|TRBJ1-5
CASRQDQGGLQPQHF
TGTGCCAGCAGGCAGGATCAGGGCGGTTTGCAGCCCCAGCATTTT
>TRBV29-1|-|-|TRBJ2-1
CSATGLDNEQFF
TGCAGCGCTACGGGACTGGATAATGAGCAGTTCTTC
>TRBV7-2|-|-|TRBJ2-1
CASSSGISSDEQFF
TGTGCCAGCAGCTCAGGTATCTCATCAGATGAGCAGTTCTTC
>TRBV19|-|-|TRBJ1-1
CASSTDTGNNMNTEAFF
TGTGCCAGTAGTACCGATACAGGGAACAACATGAACACTGAAGCTTTCTTT
>TRBV9|-|TRBD2|TRBJ2-7
CASSPQAGGGYEQYF
TGTGCCAGCAGCCCCCAGGCTGGCGGGGGTTACGAGCAGTACTTC
>TRBV13|-|TRBD1|TRBJ2-7
CASSSGTGNSYEQYF
TGTGCCAGCAGCTCCGGGACAGGGAACTCCTACGAGCAGTACTTC
>TRBV9|-|-|TRBJ1-5
CASSSNGGEQPQHF
TGTGCCAGCAGCTCTAACGGGGGGGAACAGCCCCAGCATTTT
>TRBV4-1|-|TRBD1|TRBJ1-1
CASSQDRTGGFRENTEAFF
TGCGCCAGCAGCCAAGATAGAACAGGGGGCTTCAGAGAGAACACTGAAGCTTTCTTT
>TRBV5-5|-|-|TRBJ1-1
CASSLAVWGGITEAFF
TGTGCCAGCAGCTTGGCAGTATGGGGAGGGATCACTGAAGCTTTCTTT
>TRBV19|-|TRBD2|TRBJ2-7
CASSVSLAGGYEQYF
TGTGCCAGTAGTGTGTCTCTAGCGGGGGGCTACGAGCAGTACTTC
>TRBV5-5|-|-|TRBJ2-7
CASSLTGAYEQYF
TGTGCCAGCAGCCTAACCGGGGCCTACGAGCAGTACTTC
>TRBV5-1|-|TRBD1|TRBJ1-1
CASSYTGDTEAFF
TGCGCCAGCAGCTATACAGGGGACACTGAAGCTTTCTTT
>TRBV20-1|-|-|TRBJ1-2
CSAPGGDGYTF
TGCAGTGCTCCCGGGGGGGATGGCTACACCTTC
>TRBV9|-|TRBD2|TRBJ2-1
CASSVALGSGGTFYEQFF
TGTGCCAGCAGCGTAGCGCTGGGTAGCGGGGGCACCTTTTATGAGCAGTTCTTC
>TRBV5-3|once|-|TRBJ1-6
CARSSLRSSYNSPLHF
TGTGCCAGAAGCTCTTTGAGGAGCTCCTATAATTCACCCCTCCACTTT
>TRBV11-2|-|-|TRBJ1-1
CASRSTLRTEAFF
TGTGCCAGCAGGTCGACCCTGAGGACTGAAGCTTTCTTT